The present entry profiles one TCR beta chain with its context. The target antigen is unknown. The CDR3 has 13 residues. Trimming removed 4 bases at V and 7 bases at J, with 13 bases between. CDR1 and CDR2 from the germline V gene are SNHLY and FYNNEI. Genomic DNA, the template, was used for profiling of the TCR beta VDJ and CDR3. TCRdb recomputed calls from the reads with MiXCR, one row per CDR3 protein. The sample carries roughly 170,000 distinct CDR3 sequences, about 44% recorded once. The sample belongs to a study of CD8+CD57+ T cells in acquired aplastic anemia. Looking at the study overall: DNA per sorted CD4+ or CD8+ sample ranged 0.2 to 27.4 ug, averaging 3.2 ug.

Patients picked for sequencing had shown CD8+CD57+ cell expansion detected by flow cytometry. Study findings and constraints: It was found that fewer than 35 CD8+ CDR3 sequences were shared between patients and controls.

This clonotype was obtained from a human donor with aplastic anemia. V and J are TRBV2 and TRBJ1-2, with a tentative D call TRBD1 (6 bases). Sequencing was performed on sorted CD4+, CD8+, or CD8+CD57+ T cells (not recorded which) from PBMCs. The CDR3 is CASSGRGGFGYTF. CDR3 in DNA: TGTGCCAGCAGTGGTAGAGGGGGGTTTGGCTACACCTTC.